Listed below are T cell receptor beta chains from one sample, sequenced in a study of blood T cell repertoires in COVID-19. TCRdb keeps only in-frame clones here, not all; method: immunoSEQ multiplex PCR. The sample has fewer than 250,000 clones, 80% to 95% seen once. Material for sequencing was peripheral blood. The receptors shown here come from a man aged 55 to 70 with COVID-19, enrolled during active disease. The CDR3 runs from the conserved cysteine through the conserved F or W. The order of the fields is J gene, V gene, CDR3 protein.

>TRBJ1-2|TRBV18
CASSPGGLTNYGYTF
>TRBJ1-2|TRBV6-1
CASSEGISVYGYTF
>TRBJ2-1|TRBV6-5
CASAEYSYNEQFF
>TRBJ2-3|TRBV4-1
CASSQATSGQSTDTQYF
>TRBJ2-5|TRBV5-1
CASRESGRAEETQYF
>TRBJ2-1|TRBV18
CASSPPAESRNEQFF
>TRBJ2-2|TRBV27
CASSQTGTGGIGELFF
>TRBJ2-2|TRBV4-2
CASSHDIPGLANTGELFF
>TRBJ2-4|TRBV7-9
CASSLTGPSENIQYF
>TRBJ1-1|TRBV5-1
CASMIQANTEAFF
>TRBJ2-2|TRBV3-1/TRBV3-2
CASSQVGSGSAGELFF
>TRBJ2-1|TRBV11-3
CASSSLAGVSNEQFF
>TRBJ1-5|TRBV27
CASSLGGQAAGRQPQHF
>TRBJ2-2|TRBV6-6
CASSSTGGRTGELFF
>TRBJ1-5|TRBV10-1
CASSADRDQPQHF
>TRBJ1-2|TRBV19
CASSIVKGAEGYTF
>TRBJ2-1|TRBV2
CASSGFNEQFF
>TRBJ2-2|TRBV5-1
CASSRSRQGSTGELFF
>TRBJ1-3|TRBV29-1
CSVEDRKGPGNTIYF
>TRBJ1-6|TRBV28
CASSAYRGRGSPLHF
>TRBJ1-2|TRBV7-9
CASSAEGQILRGYTF
>TRBJ1-5|TRBV6-5
CASSRTGTGQPQHF
>TRBJ1-5|TRBV6-5
CASRLRGRAVQPQHF
>TRBJ1-2|TRBV4-1
CASSQDPDRGDYGYTF
>TRBJ2-1|TRBV6-2/TRBV6-3
CASSRIAYNEQFF
>TRBJ2-2|TRBV7-3
CASSTLGPGGEDGELFF
>TRBJ1-1|TRBV5-4
CASSFGTGDPTEAFF
>TRBJ2-3|TRBV5-4
CASSFRDFRTDTQYF
>TRBJ1-4|TRBV19
CATSGVPNEKLFF
>TRBJ2-5|TRBV5-1
CASSPAPVTGGGETQYF
>TRBJ1-6|TRBV6-5
CASSYGDRGDSPLHF
>TRBJ1-2|TRBV2
CASLALMGQGGYGYTF
>TRBJ1-2|TRBV19
CASSSLGHPQGGYTF
>TRBJ1-1|TRBV19
CASRQGEETEAFF
>TRBJ2-1|TRBV7-2
CASSLGLAMGNEQFF
>TRBJ1-5|TRBV6-5
CASSRDRAGNQPQHF
>TRBJ1-5|TRBV10-2
CASSEGQGNQPQHF
>TRBJ2-5|TRBV5-6
CASSTKTGSETQYF
>TRBJ2-7|TRBV5-5
CASRVAGDGEQYF
>TRBJ1-1|TRBV3-1/TRBV3-2
CASSRKGGQGGAFF
>TRBJ1-2|TRBV29-1
CSVEGQGGGYTF
>TRBJ1-2|TRBV2
CASSPQGVYGYTF
>TRBJ1-1|TRBV27
CASSLIGGRTNTEAFF
>TRBJ2-4|TRBV15
CATSRDYGKSKNIQYF